This is a list of T cell receptor beta chains from one sample in a study of blood T cell repertoires in COVID-19. The protocol was immunoSEQ multiplex PCR, while the TCRdb copy is restricted to in-frame clones and leaves out a portion. This table holds about 210,000 clones, 75% to 90% found once. Sequenced material: PBMCs or T cells enriched from blood (not recorded which). The receptors here all came from a woman in her 30s who had been exposed to COVID-19. The CDR3 runs from the conserved cysteine through the conserved F or W. A D gene is named only where the DNA matches it firmly. Part of the rows lack a size; the others show once, few, many or a class for expanded clones.

cdr3_aa: CASSYGQGTGSPLHF; cdr3_nt: TGTGCCAGCAGCTATGGTCAGGGGACGGGTTCACCCCTCCACTTT; clone_size: once; j_call: TRBJ1-6; v_call: TRBV7-9; d_call: NA
cdr3_aa: CASSLIGQGNSPLHF; cdr3_nt: TGTGCCAGCAGCTTGATCGGACAGGGTAATTCACCCCTCCACTTT; clone_size: NA; j_call: TRBJ1-6; v_call: TRBV5-6; d_call: TRBD1
cdr3_aa: CASQRQPYEQYF; cdr3_nt: TGTGCTAGTCAGAGACAGCCCTACGAGCAGTACTTC; clone_size: NA; j_call: TRBJ2-7; v_call: TRBV12-5; d_call: NA
cdr3_aa: CAISEGADTQYF; cdr3_nt: TGTGCCATCAGTGAAGGAGCAGATACGCAGTATTTT; clone_size: once; j_call: TRBJ2-3; v_call: TRBV10-3; d_call: NA
cdr3_aa: CASLTGGLSTGELFF; cdr3_nt: TGCGCCAGCCTGACAGGGGGGTTAAGCACCGGGGAGCTGTTTTTT; clone_size: NA; j_call: TRBJ2-2; v_call: TRBV10-2; d_call: TRBD1
cdr3_aa: CASFNPDSYGYTF; cdr3_nt: TGTGCCAGCTTCAACCCGGACAGCTATGGCTACACCTTC; clone_size: NA; j_call: TRBJ1-2; v_call: TRBV2; d_call: NA
cdr3_aa: CASSPGLAGAETQYF; cdr3_nt: TGTGCCAGCAGCCCCGGACTAGCGGGTGCAGAGACCCAGTACTTC; clone_size: NA; j_call: TRBJ2-5; v_call: TRBV3-1/TRBV3-2; d_call: TRBD2
cdr3_aa: CASSKDRGYRNQPQHF; cdr3_nt: TGTGCCAGCAGCAAAGACCGGGGTTATCGCAATCAGCCCCAGCATTTT; clone_size: NA; j_call: TRBJ1-5; v_call: TRBV21-1; d_call: NA
cdr3_aa: CASSQEKIAGDYNEQFF; cdr3_nt: TGTGCCAGCAGCCAAGAGAAGATAGCGGGCGATTACAATGAGCAGTTCTTC; clone_size: medium-sized; j_call: TRBJ2-1; v_call: TRBV3-1/TRBV3-2; d_call: TRBD2
cdr3_aa: CASSQGAGNGYTF; cdr3_nt: TGTGCCAGCTCACAGGGGGCGGGAAATGGCTACACCTTC; clone_size: once; j_call: TRBJ1-2; v_call: TRBV2; d_call: TRBD1
cdr3_aa: CATRRRGSNGYTF; cdr3_nt: TGTGCCACCCGGCGCAGGGGATCGAATGGCTACACCTTC; clone_size: NA; j_call: TRBJ1-2; v_call: TRBV12-3/TRBV12-4; d_call: NA
cdr3_aa: CASSSDRVEKLFF; cdr3_nt: TGCGCCAGCAGCTCGGACAGGGTTGAAAAACTGTTTTTT; clone_size: NA; j_call: TRBJ1-4; v_call: TRBV5-1; d_call: TRBD1
cdr3_aa: CASSLLGENTIYF; cdr3_nt: TGCGCCAGCAGCCTATTAGGGGAAAACACCATATATTTT; clone_size: once; j_call: TRBJ1-3; v_call: TRBV4-1; d_call: NA
cdr3_aa: CASGENTEAFF; cdr3_nt: TGCGCCAGCGGAGAGAACACTGAAGCTTTCTTT; clone_size: few; j_call: TRBJ1-1; v_call: TRBV10-2; d_call: NA